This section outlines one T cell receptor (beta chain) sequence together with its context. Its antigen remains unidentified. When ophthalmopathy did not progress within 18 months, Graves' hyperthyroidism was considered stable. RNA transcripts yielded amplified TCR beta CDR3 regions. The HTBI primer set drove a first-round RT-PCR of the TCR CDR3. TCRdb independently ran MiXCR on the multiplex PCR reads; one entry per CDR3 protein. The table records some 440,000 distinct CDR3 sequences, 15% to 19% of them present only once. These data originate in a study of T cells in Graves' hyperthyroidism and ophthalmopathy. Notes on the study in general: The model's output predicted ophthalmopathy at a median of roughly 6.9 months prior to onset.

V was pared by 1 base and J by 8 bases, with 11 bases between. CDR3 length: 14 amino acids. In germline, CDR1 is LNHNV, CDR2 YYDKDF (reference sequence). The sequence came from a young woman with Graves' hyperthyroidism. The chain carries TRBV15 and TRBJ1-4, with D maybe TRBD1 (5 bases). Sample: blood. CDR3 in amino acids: CATSRGREAEKLFF. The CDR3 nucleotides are TGTGCCACCAGCAGAGGCAGGGAGGCCGAAAAACTGTTTTTT.